This note documents a single T cell receptor (beta chain) sequence. Antigen unknown. Germline values: CDR1 MNHNY, CDR2 SVGAGI (reference sequence). The CDR3 is made up of 15 amino acids. The V gene end was trimmed by 0 bases and the J gene end by 6 bases; junction bases not matched to a gene: 7. The source of the sample is a study of cytomegalovirus exposure and HLA in healthy donors. Findings and limits, study-wide: Later analysis identified a missense DCLRE1C variant that was linked to TCR beta V- and J-gene trimming. In a later analysis, TCR association rates varied by HLA locus: DRB1 most, HLA-C fewest. Later analysis revealed greater clonal expansion in HLA-associated TCR beta chains than in equally common others. Most of the TCR beta V segments (in an earlier analysis) were productive either about 87% or about 30% of the time.

The PCR used 60 Vbeta and 13 Jbeta primers. Profiled with immunoSEQ multiplex PCR; TCRdb holds only in-frame clones, not every one. The sample yields over 150,000 clones, around 81% seen once. Material: PBMCs. The TCR was taken from a woman between 50 and 59 years old in good health and CMV-seronegative. The chain combines TRBV6-6 with TRBJ2-7; 8 nucleotides align to TRBD1. The CDR3 bases are TGTGCCAGCAGTTACTCGTCAGGGGGCTTAGGCGAGCAGTACTTC. It is translated as CASSYSSGGLGEQYF.